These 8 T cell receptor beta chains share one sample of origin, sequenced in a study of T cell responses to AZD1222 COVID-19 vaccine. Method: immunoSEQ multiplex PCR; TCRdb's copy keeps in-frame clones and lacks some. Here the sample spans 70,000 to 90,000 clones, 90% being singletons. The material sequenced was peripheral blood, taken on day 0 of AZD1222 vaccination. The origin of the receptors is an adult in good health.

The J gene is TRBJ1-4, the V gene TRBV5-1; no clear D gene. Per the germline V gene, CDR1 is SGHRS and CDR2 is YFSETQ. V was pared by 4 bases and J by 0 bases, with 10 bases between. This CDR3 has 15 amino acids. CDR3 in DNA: TGCGCCAGCAGCCCGGCGAGTCCAACTAATGAAAAACTGTTTTTT. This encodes CASSPASPTNEKLFF. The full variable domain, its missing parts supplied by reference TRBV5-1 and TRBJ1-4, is KAGVTQTPRYLIKTRGQQVTLSCSPISGHRSVSWYQQTPGQGLQFLFEYFSETQRNKGNFPGRFSGRQFSNSRSEMNVSTLELGDSALYLCASSPASPTNEKLFFGSGTQLSVL.

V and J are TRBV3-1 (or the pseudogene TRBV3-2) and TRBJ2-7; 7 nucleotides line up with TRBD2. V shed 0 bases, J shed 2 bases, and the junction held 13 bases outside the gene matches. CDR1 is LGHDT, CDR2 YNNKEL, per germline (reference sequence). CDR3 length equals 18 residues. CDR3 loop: CASSQERLGGEAAYEQYF. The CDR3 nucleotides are TGTGCCAGCAGCCAAGAAAGGTTGGGGGGGGAAGCGGCCTACGAGCAGTACTTC.

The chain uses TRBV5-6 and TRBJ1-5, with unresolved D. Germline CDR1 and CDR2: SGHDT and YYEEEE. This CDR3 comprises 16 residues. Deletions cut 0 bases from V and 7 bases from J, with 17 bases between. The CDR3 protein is CASSLARKSGLQPQHF. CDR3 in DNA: TGTGCCAGCAGCTTGGCCAGGAAAAGCGGGCTACAGCCCCAGCATTTT.

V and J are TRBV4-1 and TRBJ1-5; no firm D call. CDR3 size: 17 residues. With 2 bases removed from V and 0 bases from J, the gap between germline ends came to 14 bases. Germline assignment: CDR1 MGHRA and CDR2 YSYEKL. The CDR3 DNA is TGCGCCAGCAGCCAATCTCGGATCGGGCTTAGCAATCAGCCCCAGCATTTT. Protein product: CASSQSRIGLSNQPQHF.

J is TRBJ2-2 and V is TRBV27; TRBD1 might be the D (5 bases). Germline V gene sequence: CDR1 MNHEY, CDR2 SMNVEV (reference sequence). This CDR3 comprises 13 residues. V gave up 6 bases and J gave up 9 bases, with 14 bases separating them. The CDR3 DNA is TGTGCCAGCAGGGACAACCCTTGGCGGGAGCTGTTTTTT. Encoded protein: CASRDNPWRELFF.

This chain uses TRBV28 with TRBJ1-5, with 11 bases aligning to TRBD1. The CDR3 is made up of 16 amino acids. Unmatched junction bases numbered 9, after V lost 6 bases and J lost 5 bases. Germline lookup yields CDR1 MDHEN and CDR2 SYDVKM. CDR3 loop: CASRTWTGGADQPQHF. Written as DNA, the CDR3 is TGTGCCAGCAGGACTTGGACAGGGGGCGCCGATCAGCCCCAGCATTTT.

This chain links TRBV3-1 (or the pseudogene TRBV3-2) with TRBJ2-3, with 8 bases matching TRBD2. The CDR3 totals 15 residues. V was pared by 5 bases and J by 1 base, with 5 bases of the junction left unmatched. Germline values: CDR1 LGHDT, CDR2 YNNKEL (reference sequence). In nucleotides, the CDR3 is TGTGCCAGCAGCACACGGGGGGGGCGCACAGATACGCAGTATTTT. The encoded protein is CASSTRGGRTDTQYF.

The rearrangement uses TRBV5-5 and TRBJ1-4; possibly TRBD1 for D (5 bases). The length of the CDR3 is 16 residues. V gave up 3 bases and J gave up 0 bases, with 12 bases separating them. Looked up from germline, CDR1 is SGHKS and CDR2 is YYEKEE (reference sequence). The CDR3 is CASSWRGGATNEKLFF. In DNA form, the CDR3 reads TGTGCCAGCAGCTGGAGGGGTGGTGCAACTAATGAAAAACTGTTTTTT. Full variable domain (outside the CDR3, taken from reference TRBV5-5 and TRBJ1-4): DAGVTQSPTHLIKTRGQQVTLRCSPISGHKSVSWYQQVLGQGPQFIFQYYEKEERGRGNFPDRFSARQFPNYSSELNVNALLLGDSALYLCASSWRGGATNEKLFFGSGTQLSVL.